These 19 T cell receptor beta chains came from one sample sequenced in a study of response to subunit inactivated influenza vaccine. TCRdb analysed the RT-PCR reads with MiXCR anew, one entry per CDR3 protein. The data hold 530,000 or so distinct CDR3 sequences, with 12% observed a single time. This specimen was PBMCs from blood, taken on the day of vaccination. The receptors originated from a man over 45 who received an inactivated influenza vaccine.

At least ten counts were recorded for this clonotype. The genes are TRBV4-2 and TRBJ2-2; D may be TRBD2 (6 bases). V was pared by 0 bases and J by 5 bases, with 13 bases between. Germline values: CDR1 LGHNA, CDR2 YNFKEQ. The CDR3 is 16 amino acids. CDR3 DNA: TGTGCCAGCAGCCAAGATCGAGGGAGGTATACCGGGGAGCTGTTTTTT. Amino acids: CASSQDRGRYTGELFF.

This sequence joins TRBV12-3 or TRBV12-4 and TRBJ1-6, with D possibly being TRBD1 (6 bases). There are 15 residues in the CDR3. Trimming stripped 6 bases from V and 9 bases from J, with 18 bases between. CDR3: CASSLGGGGSSPLHF. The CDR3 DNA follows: TGTGCCAGCAGCCTAGGCGGAGGGGGTAGTTCACCCCTCCACTTT.

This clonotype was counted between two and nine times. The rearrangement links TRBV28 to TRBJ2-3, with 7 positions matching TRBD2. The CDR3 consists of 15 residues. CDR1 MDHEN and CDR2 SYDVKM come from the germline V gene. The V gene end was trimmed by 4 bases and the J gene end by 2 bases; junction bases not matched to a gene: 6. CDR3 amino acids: CASSWVAGSTDTQYF. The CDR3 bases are TGTGCCAGCAGTTGGGTAGCGGGCTCCACAGATACGCAGTATTTT.

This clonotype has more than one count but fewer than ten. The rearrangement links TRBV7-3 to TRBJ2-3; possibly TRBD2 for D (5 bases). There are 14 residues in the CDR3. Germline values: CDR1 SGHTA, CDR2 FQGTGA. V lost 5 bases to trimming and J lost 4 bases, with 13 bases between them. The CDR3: CASSRTHRPDTQYF. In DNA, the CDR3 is TGTGCCAGCAGCCGGACTCATCGGCCAGATACGCAGTATTTT.

The CDR3 is CASCTFGQPQHF. The CDR3 DNA reads as TGTGCCAGCTGTACATTCGGGCAGCCCCAGCATTTT. The rearrangement links TRBV7-9 to TRBJ1-5; D is undetermined. This CDR3 region has 12 residues. Trimming took off 8 bases at V and 7 bases at J, with 12 bases between the two ends. Germline V gene lookup returns CDR1 SEHNR and CDR2 FQNEAQ (reference sequence).

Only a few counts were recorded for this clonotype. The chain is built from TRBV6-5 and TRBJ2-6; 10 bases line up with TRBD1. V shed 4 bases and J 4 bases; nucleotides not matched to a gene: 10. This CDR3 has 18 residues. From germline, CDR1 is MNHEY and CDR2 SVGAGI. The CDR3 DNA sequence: TGTGCCAGCAGTTGGGACAGGGGACATTCTACCGGGGCCAACGTCCTGACTTTC. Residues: CASSWDRGHSTGANVLTF.

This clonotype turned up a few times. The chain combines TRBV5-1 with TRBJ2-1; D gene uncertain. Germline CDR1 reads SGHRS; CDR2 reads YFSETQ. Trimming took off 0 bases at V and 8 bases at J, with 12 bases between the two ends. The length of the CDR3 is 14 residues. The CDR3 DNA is TGCGCCAGCAGCTTGGAGGGAAAGAGAGATGAGCAGTTCTTC. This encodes CASSLEGKRDEQFF.

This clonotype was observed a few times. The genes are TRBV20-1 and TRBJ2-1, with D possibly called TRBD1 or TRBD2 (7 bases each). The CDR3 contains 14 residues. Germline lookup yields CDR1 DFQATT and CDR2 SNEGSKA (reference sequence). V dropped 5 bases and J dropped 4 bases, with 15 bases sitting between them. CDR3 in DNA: TGCAGTGCTCTCAGGGGGACTAATTACAATGAGCAGTTCTTC. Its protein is CSALRGTNYNEQFF.

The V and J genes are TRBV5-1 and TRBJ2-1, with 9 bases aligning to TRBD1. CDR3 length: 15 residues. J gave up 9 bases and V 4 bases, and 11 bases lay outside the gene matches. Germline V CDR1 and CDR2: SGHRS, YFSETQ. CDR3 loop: CASSPGQGSWGEQFF. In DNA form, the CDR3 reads TGCGCCAGCAGCCCGGGACAGGGCAGTTGGGGTGAGCAGTTCTTC.

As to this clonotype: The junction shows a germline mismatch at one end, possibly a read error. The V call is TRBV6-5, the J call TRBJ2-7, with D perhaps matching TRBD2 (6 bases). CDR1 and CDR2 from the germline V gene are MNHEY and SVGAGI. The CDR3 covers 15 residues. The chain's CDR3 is CASSYSRGEVYERYF. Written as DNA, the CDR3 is TGTGCCAGCAGTTACTCGCGCGGGGAGGTATACGAGCGGTACTTC.

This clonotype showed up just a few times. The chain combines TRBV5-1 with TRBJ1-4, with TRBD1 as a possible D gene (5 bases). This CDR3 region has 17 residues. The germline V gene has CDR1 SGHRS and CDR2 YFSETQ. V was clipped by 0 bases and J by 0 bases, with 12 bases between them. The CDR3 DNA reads TGCGCCAGCAGCTTGGACGTGCAGGGCGCAACTAATGAAAAACTGTTTTTT. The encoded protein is CASSLDVQGATNEKLFF.

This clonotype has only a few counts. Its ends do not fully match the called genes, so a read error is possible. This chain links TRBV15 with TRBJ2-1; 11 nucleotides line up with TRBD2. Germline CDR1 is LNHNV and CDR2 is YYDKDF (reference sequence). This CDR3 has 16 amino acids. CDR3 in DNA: TGTGCCACCAGCGGAGACCTAGCGGGAGGTTACAATGAGCAGTTCTTC. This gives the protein CATSGDLAGGYNEQFF.

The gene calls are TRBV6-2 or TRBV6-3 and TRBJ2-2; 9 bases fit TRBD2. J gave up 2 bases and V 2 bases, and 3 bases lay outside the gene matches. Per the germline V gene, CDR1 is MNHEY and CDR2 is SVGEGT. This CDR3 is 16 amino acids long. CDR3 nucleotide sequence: TGTGCCAGCAGTTACCGGCTAGCGGGAAACACCGGGGAGCTGTTTTTT. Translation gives CASSYRLAGNTGELFF.

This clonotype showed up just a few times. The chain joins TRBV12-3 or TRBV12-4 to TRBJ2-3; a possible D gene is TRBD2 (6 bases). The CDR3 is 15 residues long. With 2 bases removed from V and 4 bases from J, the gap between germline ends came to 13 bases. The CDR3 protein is CASSLYGSDPDTQYF. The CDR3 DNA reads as TGTGCCAGCAGTTTATACGGGAGCGATCCAGATACGCAGTATTTT.

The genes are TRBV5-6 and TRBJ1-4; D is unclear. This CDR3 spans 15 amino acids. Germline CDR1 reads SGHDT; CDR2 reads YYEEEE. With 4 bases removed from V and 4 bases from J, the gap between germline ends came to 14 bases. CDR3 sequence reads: CASSIRAARNEKLFF. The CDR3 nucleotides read TGTGCCAGCAGCATCCGGGCCGCACGTAATGAAAAACTGTTTTTT.

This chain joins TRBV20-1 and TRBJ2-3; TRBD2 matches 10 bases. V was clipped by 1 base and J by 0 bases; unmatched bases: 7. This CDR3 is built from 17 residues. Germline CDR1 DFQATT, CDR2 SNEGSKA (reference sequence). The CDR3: CSARAGSGRLSTDTQYF. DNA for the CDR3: TGCAGTGCTAGAGCGGGTAGCGGGAGGCTAAGCACAGATACGCAGTATTTT.

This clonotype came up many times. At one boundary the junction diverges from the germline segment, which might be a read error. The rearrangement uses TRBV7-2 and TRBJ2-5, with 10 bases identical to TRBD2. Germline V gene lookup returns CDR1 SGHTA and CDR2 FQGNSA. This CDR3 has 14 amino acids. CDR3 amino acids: CASSLGLAEETQYF. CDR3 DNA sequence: TGTGCTAGCAGCTTAGGACTAGCGGAAGAGACCCAGTACTTC. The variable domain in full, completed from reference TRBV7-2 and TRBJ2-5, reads GAGVSQSPSNKVTEKGKDVELRCDPISGHTALYWYRQSLGQGLEFLIYFQGNSAPDKSGLPSDRFSAERTGGSVSTLTIQRTQQEDSAVYLCASSLGLAEETQYFGPGTRLLVL.

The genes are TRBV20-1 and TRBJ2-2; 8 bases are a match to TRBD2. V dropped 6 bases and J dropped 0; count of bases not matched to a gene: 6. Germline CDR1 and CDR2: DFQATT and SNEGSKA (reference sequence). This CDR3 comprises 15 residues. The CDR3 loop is CSALLAGSNTGELFF. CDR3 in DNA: TGCAGTGCCCTTCTAGCGGGTTCGAACACCGGGGAGCTGTTTTTT.

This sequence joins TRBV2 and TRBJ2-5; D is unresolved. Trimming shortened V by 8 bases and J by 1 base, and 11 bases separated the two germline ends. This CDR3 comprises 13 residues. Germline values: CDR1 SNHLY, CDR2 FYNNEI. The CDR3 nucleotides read TGTGCCAGCCTGCAGTCTTTCCAAGAGACCCAGTACTTC. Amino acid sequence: CASLQSFQETQYF.